The rows below give T cell receptor beta chains drawn from one sample of a study of blood T cell repertoires in COVID-19. Assay: immunoSEQ multiplex PCR; the TCRdb copy retains only in-frame clones and omits some. Of tens of thousands of clones detected, around 80% appear once; the ten largest clones hold approximately 2.5%. The sample comprised peripheral blood. The receptor set was obtained from a man aged 80 or over with active or convalescent COVID-19. Both conserved end residues are part of each CDR3. The order of the fields is J gene, D gene, V gene, clone size, CDR3 DNA, CDR3 protein. The D gene is left open where the match is weak. Not all rows give a size; the values are once, few, many and, for expanded clones, a class.

>TRBJ2-7|TRBD1|TRBV11-2|-
TGTGCCAGCAGCTTAGAAGGACAGGGGGCGGCTGGCTACGAGCAGTACTTC
CASSLEGQGAAGYEQYF
>TRBJ2-4|TRBD1|TRBV6-2/TRBV6-3|-
TGTGCCAGCAGTCAAACGACAGGGGGCGGAAAAAACATTCAGTACTTC
CASSQTTGGGKNIQYF
>TRBJ2-3|-|TRBV18|-
TGTGCCAGCTCACCTTCACTAGCAGATACGCAGTATTTT
CASSPSLADTQYF
>TRBJ1-2|TRBD1|TRBV28|-
TGTGCCAGCAGCCAGGGACAGATCTATGGCTACACCTTC
CASSQGQIYGYTF
>TRBJ1-5|-|TRBV7-8|-
TGTGCCAGCAGCCGCGGACAGCCCGGCCAGCCCCAGCATTTT
CASSRGQPGQPQHF
>TRBJ2-7|-|TRBV25-1|-
TGTGCCAGCAGTGACCCTAGACAGAAGACCTACGAGCAGTACTTC
CASSDPRQKTYEQYF
>TRBJ2-2|TRBD2|TRBV7-9|-
TGTGCCAGCAGCTCAAAAGTAGCGGGAGCCCCCCGGATCACCGGGGAGCTGTTTTTT
CASSSKVAGAPRITGELFF
>TRBJ1-5|-|TRBV4-1|few
TGCGCCAGCAGCCAACCGCGGGGGGATAGCAATCAGCCCCAGCATTTT
CASSQPRGDSNQPQHF
>TRBJ1-5|-|TRBV6-2/TRBV6-3|-
TGTGCCAGCAGTGTTACCCAGGGCCAGCCCCAGCATTTT
CASSVTQGQPQHF
>TRBJ2-5|TRBD2|TRBV3-1/TRBV3-2|-
TGTGCCAGCAGCCAGGCGGGGGGGCGGGAGACCCAGTACTTC
CASSQAGGRETQYF
>TRBJ2-1|-|TRBV19|once
TGTGCCAGTAGTATAACAGGGACACCCTCCTACAATGAGCAGTTCTTC
CASSITGTPSYNEQFF
>TRBJ2-5|TRBD1|TRBV18|-
TGTGCCAGCTCACCCAAGACAGGGGGGGAGACCCAGTACTTC
CASSPKTGGETQYF
>TRBJ2-7|TRBD1|TRBV5-4|-
TGTGCCAGCAGCTCCGGACAGGGGTGGCTGTACGAGCAGTACTTC
CASSSGQGWLYEQYF